This TCR beta chain appears in the sequencing data of a study of shared clonotypes between healthy human individuals. Study in general: Ranging from 18 to 49 in age, donors were two women and a few men.

The naive CD8 fraction comprised CD45RO-negative cells positively selected for CCR7 and excluded terminally differentiated effector memory CD45RA+ cells. The donor population consisted of healthy HIV-negative adults with no recent acute infections or vaccinations. Only in-frame clones appear in the TCRdb table, and some are missing; sequencing was by immunoSEQ multiplex PCR. This sample has around 1.9 million clones, with 90% to 95% found just once. The sequenced sample consisted of naive CD8+ T cells from PBMCs. The TCR comes from a man younger than 30 in good health. Some clones in this sample may be carry-over from other donors' samples.

Here the CDR3 reads CASSPARTNTEAFF. The CDR3 coding sequence is TGTGCCAGCAGTCCGGCCAGGACCAACACTGAAGCTTTCTTT. The chain joins TRBV28 to TRBJ1-1, with unresolved D. The V end was cut by 5 bases, the J end by 2 bases, with 12 bases between. The CDR3 spans 14 residues. Per the germline V gene, CDR1 is MDHEN and CDR2 is SYDVKM. The full variable domain, in which reference TRBV28 and TRBJ1-1 provide the parts outside the CDR3, is DVKVTQSSRYLVKRTGEKVFLECVQDMDHENMFWYRQDPGLGLRLIYFSYDVKMKEKGDIPEGYSVSREKKERFSLILESASTNQTSMYLCASSPARTNTEAFFGQGTRLTVV.